This is a list of T cell receptor beta chains from one sample in a study of cytomegalovirus exposure and HLA in healthy donors. The repertoire was sequenced with immunoSEQ multiplex PCR; TCRdb's copy has only in-frame clones and lacks some. The sample lists under 150,000 clones, roughly 65% seen once, with roughly 10% in the top ten. Sequenced: PBMCs. The receptors derive from a man aged 35 to 55 in good health and CMV-seropositive. CDR3s include the opening cysteine and the closing phenylalanine or tryptophan. Each record gives: CDR3 protein, CDR3 DNA, D gene, V gene, clone size, J gene. The D gene is left open where the match is weak. The size field is filled for only some rows; it gives once, few, many or a size class.

CASSLIPNFYGYTF TGTGCCAGCAGCTTAATTCCCAACTTCTATGGCTACACCTTC NA TRBV7-9 NA TRBJ1-2
CASSSALTDTQYF TGTGCCAGCAGCTCCGCCCTAACAGATACGCAGTATTTT NA TRBV5-6 NA TRBJ2-3
CASSQDPGIGYEQYF TGTGCCAGCAGCCAAGACCCCGGGATCGGTTACGAGCAGTACTTC NA TRBV4-2 NA TRBJ2-7
CASRPTPLNTEAFF TGTGCCAGCAGGCCGACTCCGTTGAACACTGAAGCTTTCTTT NA TRBV5-6 few TRBJ1-1
CASSLPPTSGYLEMKQYF TGTGCCAGCAGCTTGCCTCCTACTAGCGGGTACCTCGAAATGAAGCAGTATTTT TRBD2 TRBV7-2 NA TRBJ2-3
CASRGIAGGGYNEQFF TGTGCCAGCAGGGGAATAGCGGGAGGGGGTTACAATGAGCAGTTCTTC TRBD2 TRBV2 NA TRBJ2-1
CASTLDRVLNSPLHF TGCGCCAGCACCCTCGACAGAGTTCTTAATTCACCCCTCCACTTT NA TRBV23-1 once TRBJ1-6
CASSHRGAGNTIYF TGTGCCAGTAGTCACAGGGGGGCCGGAAACACCATATATTTT TRBD1 TRBV19 NA TRBJ1-3
CASSPRPGDQPQHF TGTGCCAGCTCACCAAGGCCCGGGGATCAGCCCCAGCATTTT NA TRBV18 NA TRBJ1-5
CASSAGTGPPEAFF TGTGCCAGCAGTGCCGGGACAGGGCCCCCTGAAGCTTTCTTT TRBD1 TRBV28 NA TRBJ1-1
CASSETGGLNQPQHF TGCGCCAGCAGCGAGACAGGGGGCCTAAATCAGCCCCAGCATTTT TRBD1 TRBV4-1 NA TRBJ1-5
CASNVGQMEYF TGTGCCAGTAATGTGGGACAGATGGAGTACTTC TRBD1 TRBV19 NA TRBJ2-7
CASSQSSSSYNEQFF TGTGCCAGCAGTCAGTCTAGCAGCTCCTACAATGAGCAGTTCTTC NA TRBV5-4 few TRBJ2-1
CASSFPSTGSRRDTQYF TGTGCCAGCAGTTTCCCTAGTACCGGGAGTCGGAGAGATACGCAGTATTTT NA TRBV28 NA TRBJ2-3
CASSLTGGSEKLFF TGCGCCAGCAGCTTGACAGGGGGCTCTGAAAAACTGTTTTTT TRBD1 TRBV5-1 NA TRBJ1-4